One and the same sample provided the 27 T cell receptor beta chains below, sequenced in a study of vaccination effects on CD4 cells after COVID-19. Their specific antigens are unknown. Antigen-specific CD4+ T cells expanded by the ViraFEST assay with viral peptide pools were then sequenced. A 10-day culture period preceded the isolation of CD4+ T cells. Generated by immunoSEQ multiplex PCR, the TCRdb table keeps only in-frame clones and is missing some. The sample records tens of thousands of clones, roughly 72% being singletons. The sequences come from CD4+ T cells from PBMCs cultured with HCoV-229E spike peptides, collected before COVID-19 vaccination. These receptors originate from a human donor who received a COVID-19 vaccine.

V gene TRBV6-5 combines with J gene TRBJ1-1; maybe TRBD1 (5 bases). Trimming cost V 3 bases and J 4 bases, with 12 bases left between them. Germline V CDR1 and CDR2: MNHEY, SVGAGI. This CDR3 spans 14 amino acids. CDR3 in amino acids: CASSYRGTVTEAFF. The CDR3, as DNA: TGTGCCAGCAGTTATCGAGGGACGGTCACTGAAGCTTTCTTT.

J is TRBJ2-3 and V is TRBV4-3, with 16 nucleotides matching TRBD2. J lost 4 bases, V lost 3 bases, and 4 bases had no gene match. Germline CDR1 reads LGHNA; CDR2 reads YSLEER. This CDR3 is 17 amino acids long. The DNA for the CDR3 is TGCGCCAGCAGCCAGGGACTAGCGGGGGGGGGAGCAGATACGCAGTATTTT. Protein product: CASSQGLAGGGADTQYF.

This clone occurred once. The chain carries TRBV21-1 and TRBJ2-7; the table's TRBD1 call for D was not verified on the DNA. TRBV21-1 is classified as a pseudogene. The CDR3 consists of 16 residues. The CDR3 region is CASSVIFGTATYEQYV. In nucleotides, the CDR3 is TGTGCCAGCAGCGTTATTTTTGGGACAGCGACCTACGAGCAGTACGTC.

The genes are TRBV3-1 (or the pseudogene TRBV3-2) and TRBJ1-4; D not certain. The CDR3 extends over 11 amino acids. The V and J ends lost 1 base and 8 bases respectively, with 2 bases between them. CDR1 and CDR2 from the germline V gene are LGHDT and YNNKEL (reference sequence). CDR3 nucleotide sequence: TGTGCCAGCAGCCAAGTGGAAAAACTGTTTTTT. Translating it yields CASSQVEKLFF.

V and J are TRBV10-3 and TRBJ2-1; D might be TRBD1 or TRBD2, each matching 5 bases. Germline V CDR1 and CDR2: ENHRY, SYGVKD. The V and J ends lost 4 bases and 5 bases respectively, with 12 bases between them. The CDR3 length is 14 residues. CDR3 protein: CAISGGTRDNEQFF. CDR3 nucleotides: TGTGCCATCAGTGGGGGGACCAGGGACAATGAGCAGTTCTTC.

The chain employs TRBV6-6 and TRBJ1-1; TRBD1 agrees at 9 bases. The V and J ends lost 6 bases and 3 bases, in that order; junction bases with no gene match: 11. Germline CDR1 and CDR2: MNHNY and SVGAGI (reference sequence). The CDR3 covers 16 residues. The CDR3 DNA reads TGTGCCAGCAGACCGAAACAGGGGGCGGGACACACTGAAGCTTTCTTT. Its protein is CASRPKQGAGHTEAFF.

The gene calls are TRBV3-1 (or the pseudogene TRBV3-2) and TRBJ2-5; 9 bases are shared with TRBD1. CDR1 and CDR2 from the germline V gene are LGHDT and YNNKEL (reference sequence). CDR3 length: 15 amino acids. Trimming at V came to 6 bases and at J to 2 bases, leaving 7 bases not matched to a gene. CDR3 sequence (DNA): TGTGCCAGCAGAAAAGACAGGGGGGTTCAAGAGACCCAGTACTTC. Amino acid sequence: CASRKDRGVQETQYF.

The chain employs TRBV2 and TRBJ2-6; 7 nucleotides match TRBD1. The germline gives CDR1 SNHLY, CDR2 FYNNEI. CDR3 size: 15 residues. V lost 7 bases and J lost 1; bases outside the gene matches: 4. In nucleotides, the CDR3 is TGTGCCAGCACTCCGGACAGGTCTGGGGCCAACGTCCTGACTTTC. Encoded protein: CASTPDRSGANVLTF. The entire variable domain, with the rest obtained from reference TRBV2 and TRBJ2-6, is as follows: EPEVTQTPSHQVTQMGQEVILRCVPISNHLYFYWYRQILGQKVEFLVSFYNNEISEKSEIFDDQFSVERPDGSNFTLKIRSTKLEDSAMYFCASTPDRSGANVLTFGAGSRLTVL.

V usage is TRBV6-5 and J usage is TRBJ2-3; 9 bases agree with TRBD2. The V gene's germline CDR1 is MNHEY and CDR2 SVGAGI. This CDR3 spans 13 amino acids. V trimming: 8 bases; J trimming: 6 bases; junction bases outside the gene matches: 6. The DNA of the CDR3 is TGTGCCAGCTGGCGGGGGGGGTCGGATACGCAGTATTTT. It encodes CASWRGGSDTQYF.

The chain links TRBV29-1 to TRBJ2-3, with 9 bases that match TRBD2. The CDR3 loop spans 16 amino acids. J gave up 1 base and V 6 bases, and 11 bases lay outside the gene matches. CDR1 is SQVTM and CDR2 is ANQGSEA in the germline V gene. In DNA, the CDR3 is TGCAGCGTAAACCCCAGAGCGGGGGGCGGCACAGATACGCAGTATTTT. It yields the protein CSVNPRAGGGTDTQYF.

The V gene is TRBV30, the J gene TRBJ2-2; TRBD2 matches at 9 bases. Germline CDR1 GTSNPN, CDR2 SVGIG (reference sequence). The CDR3 length is 17 residues. The trim removed 2 bases at V and 1 base at J, leaving 8 bases unmatched. CDR3 amino acids: CAWSPRRLAENTGELFF. CDR3 bases: TGTGCCTGGAGTCCACGTAGACTAGCGGAGAACACCGGGGAGCTGTTTTTT.

This clone was seen a single time. The chain joins TRBV7-3 to TRBJ2-5, with D possibly matching TRBD2 (6 bases). Trimming shortened V by 4 bases and J by 1 base, and 16 bases separated the two germline ends. Per germline, CDR1 SGHTA and CDR2 FQGTGA. CDR3 length equals 16 residues. CDR3 loop: CASSSGTPTAQETQYF. CDR3 coding DNA: TGTGCCAGCAGCTCCGGGACTCCTACCGCCCAAGAGACCCAGTACTTC.

The genes are TRBV7-2 and TRBJ1-1, with D uncertain. Trimming cost V 8 bases and J 0 bases, with 10 bases left between them. The CDR3 extends over 13 amino acids. CDR1 SGHTA and CDR2 FQGNSA come from the germline V gene. The CDR3 is CASGVHLNTEAFF. CDR3 in DNA: TGTGCCAGCGGTGTACATTTGAACACTGAAGCTTTCTTT.

The chain links TRBV2 to TRBJ1-3; D might be TRBD1 (5 bases). Trimming removed 5 bases from V and 6 bases from J, with 20 bases in between. Germline V gene lookup returns CDR1 SNHLY and CDR2 FYNNEI. This CDR3 comprises 16 residues. Written as DNA, the CDR3 is TGTGCCAGCAGTAGGGATACCGGGACGGGGGAAAACACCATATATTTT. Protein product: CASSRDTGTGENTIYF.

The rearrangement uses TRBV18 and TRBJ2-3, with 8 bases fitting TRBD2. The CDR3 has 13 amino acids. The V gene's germline CDR1 is KGHSH and CDR2 LQKENI. V dropped 5 bases and J dropped 4; count of bases not matched to a gene: 2. The CDR3 nucleotides are TGTGCCAGCTCAACTAGCGGAGCAGATACGCAGTATTTT. This codes for CASSTSGADTQYF.

This rearrangement joins TRBV6-2 or TRBV6-3 to TRBJ2-7, with a possible D match to TRBD2 (5 bases). This CDR3 comprises 14 residues. The V end was cut by 5 bases, the J end by 7 bases, with 18 bases between. Germline assignment: CDR1 MNHEY and CDR2 SVGEGT. Written as DNA, the CDR3 is TGTGCCAGCAGTCGGCCAGGCCGGGCGGGTGAGCAGTACGTC. Protein sequence: CASSRPGRAGEQYV.

DNA for the CDR3: TGTGCCAGCAGTTACGGCAGGGTCCAAGAGACCCAGTACTTC. Translation gives CASSYGRVQETQYF. The V and J genes are TRBV6-5 and TRBJ2-5; possible D gene TRBD1, 5 bases. The CDR3 runs to 14 residues. Germline CDR1 reads MNHEY; CDR2 reads SVGAGI. The V and J ends lost 2 bases and 1 base respectively, with 8 bases between them.

The V call is TRBV2, the J call TRBJ1-6; 7 nucleotides agree with TRBD1. Trimming cost V 6 bases and J 8 bases; bases outside gene matches: 7. CDR1 and CDR2 (germline): SNHLY, FYNNEI. CDR3 size: 14 residues. The CDR3 loop is CASRTGTMDSPLHF. The DNA of the CDR3 is TGTGCCAGCAGGACAGGGACTATGGATTCACCCCTCCACTTT.

The genes are TRBV6-1 and TRBJ2-5, with D perhaps TRBD1 (6 bases). The ends were cut back, 6 bases at V and 0 bases at J, with 14 bases in the middle. CDR1 is MNHNS and CDR2 is SASEGT in the germline V gene. This CDR3 comprises 15 residues. The CDR3 loop is CASRGRDTYQETQYF. In DNA, the CDR3 is TGTGCCAGCAGGGGACGGGACACCTACCAAGAGACCCAGTACTTC.

V is TRBV4-1 and J is TRBJ1-2, with a possible D match to TRBD1 (5 bases). V shed 4 bases and J shed 2 bases, with 14 bases lying between them. Germline values: CDR1 MGHRA, CDR2 YSYEKL. The CDR3 length is 15 residues. As DNA, the CDR3 is TGCGCCAGCAGCCTCCAAGGGGCAGGGAACTATGGCTACACCTTC. The encoded protein is CASSLQGAGNYGYTF.

This chain uses TRBV12-2 with TRBJ2-3; the DNA was not compared with TRBD2, the D call given in the table. TRBV12-2 is given as a pseudogene. CDR3 length: 18 residues. As DNA, the CDR3 is TGTGCAAGTCGCTTTATCCGCATCAGCGGGTGTCACACAGATACGCAGTATTTT. Translated, it gives CASRFIRISGCHTDTQYF.

The chain joins TRBV5-1 to TRBJ2-5; D may be TRBD1 (6 bases). CDR3 length equals 13 residues. V lost 7 bases and J 5 bases, leaving 15 bases between the germline ends. CDR1 and CDR2 (germline): SGHRS, YFSETQ. The CDR3 is CASRRDTAETQYF. The CDR3 region has the DNA TGCGCCAGCCGCCGGGACACTGCGGAGACCCAGTACTTC.

The V call is TRBV11-2, the J call TRBJ2-3; 7 bases are a match to TRBD1. This CDR3 is built from 16 residues. In germline, CDR1 is SGHAT, CDR2 FQNNGV. V trimming: 6 bases; J trimming: 0 bases; junction bases outside the gene matches: 9. The CDR3 reads CASRRSGQRSTDTQYF. In DNA, the CDR3 is TGTGCCAGCAGACGTTCGGGACAGAGGAGCACAGATACGCAGTATTTT.

The V gene is TRBV19, the J gene TRBJ1-5, with D unclear. Per germline, CDR1 LNHDA and CDR2 SQIVND (reference sequence). There are 17 residues in the CDR3. The germline V and J ends were trimmed by 4 bases and 0 bases, with 16 bases remaining between them. The CDR3 DNA reads as TGTGCCAGTAGTAGAGACGGCTTATTATATAGCAATCAGCCCCAGCATTTT. It codes for CASSRDGLLYSNQPQHF.

This clone was picked up a small number of times. The rearrangement uses TRBV24-1 and TRBJ2-1; D call uncertain. Germline V gene sequence: CDR1 KGHDR, CDR2 SFDVKD. V was clipped by 1 base and J by 6 bases, with 3 bases between them. The CDR3 has 12 residues. For the CDR3, the DNA is TGTGCCACCAGTGATTTTTCCAATGAGCAGTTCTTC. This codes for CATSDFSNEQFF.

V gene TRBV6-5 combines with J gene TRBJ1-5; D gene ambiguous. The germline gives CDR1 MNHEY, CDR2 SVGAGI. This CDR3 is 12 amino acids long. Trimming took 6 bases from V and 7 from J, leaving 10 bases between them. The CDR3 coding sequence is TGTGCCAGCAGACCTTCAGACCAGCCCCAGCATTTT. Residues: CASRPSDQPQHF.

The chain recombines TRBV11-2 with TRBJ2-1; 8 bases are shared with TRBD1. Germline lookup yields CDR1 SGHAT and CDR2 FQNNGV. V lost 6 bases and J lost 10; bases outside the gene matches: 14. This CDR3 has 15 amino acids. CDR3 amino acids: CASSLGTGGPKEQFF. The CDR3 DNA is TGTGCCAGCAGTCTCGGGACAGGCGGCCCAAAAGAGCAGTTCTTC.